This T cell receptor (beta chain) was sequenced in a study of control samples from healthy donors and cancer patients (dated by TCRdb to about 2020). Library generation was performed with the immunoSEQ multiplex PCR assay. TCRdb carries this immuneACCESS record with in-frame sequences only. Its versions omit some clonotypes, under half of them owing to an unresolved V gene in the studies checked, with the rest unexplained. The sample table records 93,000 or so clones; 75% to 90% of these occur just once. The ten largest clonotypes hold 15% to 20% of the sample. To note about this clone: Its antigen is still unknown. Base qualities are not recorded, but no much larger clone differs from it by a single base.

Including the terminal cysteine and phenylalanine, the CDR3 comprises 15 residues. The CDR3 DNA has 45 bases and is translated from base 1. The CDR1 and CDR2 encoded by the germline V gene are MNHEY and SVGAGI. Ends trimmed: V by 6 bases, J by 2 bases; bases unmatched to a gene: 5. The sequencing input was PBMCs. This receptor was obtained from a man in his 60s with lung cancer. The chain uses TRBV6-5 and TRBJ1-3, and 9 junction bases match TRBD1. The DNA is TGTGCCAGCAGCCGGGACAGGGTGACTGGAAACACCATATATTTT. This gives the protein CASSRDRVTGNTIYF.